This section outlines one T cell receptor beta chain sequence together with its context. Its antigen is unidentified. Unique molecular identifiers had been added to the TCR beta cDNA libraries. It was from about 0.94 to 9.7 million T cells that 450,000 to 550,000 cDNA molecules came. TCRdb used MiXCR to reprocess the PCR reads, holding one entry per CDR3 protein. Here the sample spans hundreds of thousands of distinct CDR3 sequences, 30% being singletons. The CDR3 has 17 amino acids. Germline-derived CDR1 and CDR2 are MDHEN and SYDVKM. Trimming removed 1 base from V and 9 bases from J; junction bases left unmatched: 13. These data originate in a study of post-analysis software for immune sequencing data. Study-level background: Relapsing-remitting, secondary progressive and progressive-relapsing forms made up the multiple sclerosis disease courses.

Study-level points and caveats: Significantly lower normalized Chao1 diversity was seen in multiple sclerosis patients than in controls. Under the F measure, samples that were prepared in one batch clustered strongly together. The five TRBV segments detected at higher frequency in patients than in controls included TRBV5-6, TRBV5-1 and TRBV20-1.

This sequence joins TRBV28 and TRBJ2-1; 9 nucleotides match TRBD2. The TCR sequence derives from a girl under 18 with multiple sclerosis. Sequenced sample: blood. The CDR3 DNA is TGTGCCAGCAGTTTATTGGTTAGGGCGGGAGGGGGTACTGAGCAGTTCTTC. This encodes CASSLLVRAGGGTEQFF. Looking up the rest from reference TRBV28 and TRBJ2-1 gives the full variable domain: DVKVTQSSRYLVKRTGEKVFLECVQDMDHENMFWYRQDPGLGLRLIYFSYDVKMKEKGDIPEGYSVSREKKERFSLILESASTNQTSMYLCASSLLVRAGGGTEQFFGPGTRLTVL.